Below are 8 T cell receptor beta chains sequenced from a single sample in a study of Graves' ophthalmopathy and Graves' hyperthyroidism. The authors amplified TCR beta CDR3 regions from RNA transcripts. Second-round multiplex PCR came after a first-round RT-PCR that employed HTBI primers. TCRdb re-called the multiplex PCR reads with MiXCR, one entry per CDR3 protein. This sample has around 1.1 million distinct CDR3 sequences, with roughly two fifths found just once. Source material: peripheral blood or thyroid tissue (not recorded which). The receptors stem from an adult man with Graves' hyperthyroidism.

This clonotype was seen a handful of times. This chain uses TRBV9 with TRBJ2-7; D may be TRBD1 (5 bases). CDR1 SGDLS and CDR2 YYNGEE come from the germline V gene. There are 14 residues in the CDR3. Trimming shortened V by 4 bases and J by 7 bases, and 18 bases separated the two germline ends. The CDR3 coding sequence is TGTGCCAGCAGCCAAGGGGTCGTCCCTGGGGAGCAGTACTTC. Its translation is CASSQGVVPGEQYF.

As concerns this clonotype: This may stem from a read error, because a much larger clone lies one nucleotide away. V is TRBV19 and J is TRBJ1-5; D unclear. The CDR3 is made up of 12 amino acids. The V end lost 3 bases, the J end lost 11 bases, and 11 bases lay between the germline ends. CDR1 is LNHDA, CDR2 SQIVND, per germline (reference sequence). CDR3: CASSMPARSQHF. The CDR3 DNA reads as TGTGCCAGTAGTATGCCCGCACGGTCCCAGCATTTT.

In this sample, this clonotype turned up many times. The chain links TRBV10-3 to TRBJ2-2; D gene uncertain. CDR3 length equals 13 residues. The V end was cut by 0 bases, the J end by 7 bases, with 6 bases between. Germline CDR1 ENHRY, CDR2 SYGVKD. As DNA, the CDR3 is TGTGCCATCAGTGAGTCGATTGTCGGGGAGCTGTTTTTT. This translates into CAISESIVGELFF.

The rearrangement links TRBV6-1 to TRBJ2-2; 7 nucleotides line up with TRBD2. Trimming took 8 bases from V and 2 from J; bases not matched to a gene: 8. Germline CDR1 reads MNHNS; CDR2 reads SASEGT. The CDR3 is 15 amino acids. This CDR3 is CASFEGGPNTGELFF. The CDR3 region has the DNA TGTGCCAGCTTCGAGGGAGGGCCTAACACCGGGGAGCTGTTTTTT.

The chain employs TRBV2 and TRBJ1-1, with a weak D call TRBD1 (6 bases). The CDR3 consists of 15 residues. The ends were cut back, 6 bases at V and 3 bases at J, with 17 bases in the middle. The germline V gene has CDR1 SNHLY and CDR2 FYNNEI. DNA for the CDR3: TGTGCCAGCAGAGCCCGGGACACTACCTACACTGAAGCTTTCTTT. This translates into CASRARDTTYTEAFF.

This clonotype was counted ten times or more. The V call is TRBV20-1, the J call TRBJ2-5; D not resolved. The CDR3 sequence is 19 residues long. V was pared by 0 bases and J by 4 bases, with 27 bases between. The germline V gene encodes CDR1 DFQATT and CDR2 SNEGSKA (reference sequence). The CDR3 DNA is TGCAGTGCTAGAGATCCTCGCCCGGAGACGATTAAGGCGATAGAGACCCAGTACTTC. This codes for CSARDPRPETIKAIETQYF.

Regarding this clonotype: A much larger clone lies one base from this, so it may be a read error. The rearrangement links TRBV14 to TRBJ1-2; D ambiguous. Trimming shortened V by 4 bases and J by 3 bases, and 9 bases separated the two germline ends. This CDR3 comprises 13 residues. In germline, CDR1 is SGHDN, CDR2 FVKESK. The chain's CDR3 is CASSPSRHYGYTF. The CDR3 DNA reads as TGTGCCAGCAGCCCTTCTAGGCACTATGGCTACACCTTC.

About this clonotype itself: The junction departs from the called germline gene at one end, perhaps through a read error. CDR3 sequence reads: CASRGPGVMNTEAFF. CDR3 DNA sequence: TGTGCCAGCAGGGGACCAGGGGTCATGAACACTGAGGCTTTCTTT. The rearrangement joins TRBV27 to TRBJ1-1, with D possibly being TRBD1 (6 bases). Germline CDR1 MNHEY, CDR2 SMNVEV (reference sequence). CDR3 size: 15 residues.